The 8 T cell receptor beta chains reported below all come from one sample, sequenced in a study of blood T cell repertoires in COVID-19. Method: immunoSEQ multiplex PCR; TCRdb's copy keeps in-frame clones and lacks some. Seen here are 210,000 or so clones, around 90% observed once, and the top ten hold 2.7%. The material sequenced was peripheral blood. These TCRs come from a man aged 25-45 years with COVID-19, enrolled during active disease.

The rearrangement links TRBV4-1 to TRBJ1-5, with unresolved D. Germline V gene sequence: CDR1 MGHRA, CDR2 YSYEKL. V was pared by 4 bases and J by 0 bases, with 10 bases between. The length of the CDR3 is 15 residues. The CDR3 is CASSRLLGSNQPQHF. CDR3 nucleotide sequence: TGCGCCAGCAGCCGACTGCTCGGTAGCAATCAGCCCCAGCATTTT.

V gene TRBV19 combines with J gene TRBJ2-5; 7 nucleotides match TRBD1. V was clipped by 9 bases and J by 5 bases; unmatched bases: 15. The CDR3 spans 15 residues. CDR1 is LNHDA and CDR2 is SQIVND in the germline V gene (reference sequence). The CDR3 bases are TGTGCCAGGGACGGGACAGACAATAAGGGGGAGACCCAGTACTTC. Protein sequence: CARDGTDNKGETQYF.

The chain joins TRBV9 to TRBJ1-1; D gene unclear. This CDR3 is 16 amino acids long. Looked up from germline, CDR1 is SGDLS and CDR2 is YYNGEE. Trimming took off 0 bases at V and 1 base at J, with 13 bases between the two ends. The CDR3 DNA follows: TGTGCCAGCAGCGTAGATGGACGGGGTAAGAACACTGAAGCTTTCTTT. Encoded protein: CASSVDGRGKNTEAFF.

The rearrangement links TRBV29-1 to TRBJ1-5, with 9 bases that match TRBD1. V was pared by 4 bases and J by 4 bases, with 2 bases of the junction left unmatched. The CDR3 runs 13 residues. The germline V gene has CDR1 SQVTM and CDR2 ANQGSEA. This CDR3 reads CSVGQGGNQPQHF. CDR3 coding DNA: TGCAGCGTTGGACAGGGGGGGAATCAGCCCCAGCATTTT.

The chain employs TRBV7-9 and TRBJ2-3; D is perhaps TRBD2 (6 bases). Trimming took off 2 bases at V and 1 base at J, with 13 bases between the two ends. This CDR3 comprises 16 residues. CDR1 and CDR2 from the germline V gene are SEHNR and FQNEAQ (reference sequence). CDR3 amino acids: CASSLLSGVGTDTQYF. The CDR3, as DNA: TGTGCCAGCAGCTTACTTTCGGGGGTGGGCACAGATACGCAGTATTTT.

This clone was detected once. The V gene is TRBV20-1, the J gene TRBJ1-5; 11 bases map to TRBD1. The CDR3 spans 16 residues. Germline CDR1 DFQATT, CDR2 SNEGSKA (reference sequence). J lost 5 bases, V lost 3 bases, and 9 bases had no gene match. The CDR3 DNA reads TGCAGTGCTAGTTTTCCGGGACAGGGGGAACATCAGCCCCAGCATTTT. Translating gives CSASFPGQGEHQPQHF.

The chain links TRBV6-1 to TRBJ2-7; no definite D call. CDR3 length equals 14 residues. With 2 bases removed from V and 2 bases from J, the gap between germline ends came to 10 bases. Germline V lookup: CDR1 MNHNS, CDR2 SASEGT. CDR3 residues: CASSELGETYEQYF. The CDR3 DNA sequence: TGTGCCAGCAGTGAACTCGGTGAGACCTACGAGCAGTACTTC.

Here the CDR3 DNA reads TGTGCCACCAGCAGAGCCGGGACATACGGCAATCAGCCCCAGCATTTT. This codes for CATSRAGTYGNQPQHF. The V gene is TRBV15, the J gene TRBJ1-5; possible D gene TRBD1, 6 bases. The CDR3 has 16 residues. CDR1 and CDR2 (germline): LNHNV, YYDKDF (reference sequence). Trimming removed 1 base from V and 2 bases from J, with 12 bases in between.